The next 6 T cell receptor beta chains were all read from a single sample in a study of cytomegalovirus exposure and HLA in healthy donors. Use of 60 Vbeta and 13 Jbeta primers characterized the PCR. The assay was immunoSEQ multiplex PCR, and TCRdb's table has in-frame clones only and misses some. Of under 150,000 clones listed, roughly 80% were seen once; the top ten hold 3.5% to 5.5%. Sequenced input: PBMCs. These receptors all come from a woman in her forties in good health and CMV-seropositive.

This sequence joins TRBV2 and TRBJ1-5, with D uncertain. Germline V gene data show CDR1 as SNHLY and CDR2 as FYNNEI. This CDR3 has 12 amino acids. V was shortened by 3 bases and J by 4 bases, with 4 bases between the two germline ends. CDR3 sequence: CASSEENQPQHF. The CDR3 coding sequence is TGTGCCAGCAGTGAGGAGAATCAGCCCCAGCATTTT.

The chain has TRBV13 and TRBJ2-1, with 10 nucleotides matching TRBD2. The V gene's germline CDR1 is PRHDT and CDR2 FYEKMQ (reference sequence). The CDR3 has 18 amino acids. With 1 base clipped from V and 7 bases from J, the junction kept 13 bases outside the gene matches. The CDR3, as DNA: TGTGCCAGCAGCTTAGCAGGCTTAGGGGCTAGCGGGAGAAATGAGCAGTTCTTC. It is translated as CASSLAGLGASGRNEQFF.

The chain combines TRBV15 with TRBJ1-1; D perhaps matches TRBD1 (6 bases). V dropped 1 base and J dropped 4 bases, with 10 bases sitting between them. The CDR3 runs 14 residues. CDR1 is LNHNV and CDR2 is YYDKDF in the germline V gene (reference sequence). The CDR3 protein is CATSRGTATTEAFF. Written as DNA, the CDR3 is TGTGCCACCAGCAGAGGGACAGCGACCACTGAAGCTTTCTTT.

V usage is TRBV19 and J usage is TRBJ2-4; 10 bases match TRBD1. Unmatched junction bases numbered 5, after V lost 4 bases and J lost 2 bases. The CDR3 totals 16 residues. The germline gives CDR1 LNHDA, CDR2 SQIVND (reference sequence). The CDR3 nucleotides read TGTGCCAGTAGTACACCGGGACAGGGGACCAAAAACATTCAGTACTTC. Translation: CASSTPGQGTKNIQYF.

This clone has only a few counts. The genes are TRBV7-9 and TRBJ2-3; D remains ambiguous. CDR3 length: 13 residues. Per the germline V gene, CDR1 is SEHNR and CDR2 is FQNEAQ (reference sequence). The ends were cut back, 1 base at V and 3 bases at J, with 5 bases in the middle. The CDR3, as DNA: TGTGCCAGCAGCTTAGGGCTGACAGATACGCAGTATTTT. Its translation: CASSLGLTDTQYF.

This clone has ten or more counts. The chain carries TRBV18 and TRBJ2-1, with 11 bases fitting TRBD2. The CDR3 consists of 17 residues. Germline V gene sequence: CDR1 KGHSH, CDR2 LQKENI. V shed 4 bases, J shed 2 bases, and the junction held 7 bases outside the gene matches. The CDR3 DNA sequence: TGTGCCAGCTCACTGATTCTTAGCGGGGGGGCCTACAATGAGCAGTTCTTC. Amino acid sequence: CASSLILSGGAYNEQFF.